The 13 T cell receptor beta chains in this list originate from one sample, sequenced in a study of T-cell memory formation after mild COVID-19. TCRdb passed the 5' RACE reads through MiXCR, listing each CDR3 protein once. Of 140,000 to 150,000 distinct CDR3 sequences in the sample, 25% were seen once. Sequenced sample: PBMCs or a T cell subset sorted from them (not recorded which). Every receptor here comes from an adult woman who had mild COVID-19 (a few samples of this study predate the infection). Cell type and time point are not known.

The chain carries TRBV12-3 or TRBV12-4 and TRBJ1-1, with D possibly being TRBD1 (5 bases). With 5 bases removed from V and 4 bases from J, the gap between germline ends came to 17 bases. The CDR3 is made up of 15 amino acids. The CDR3 here is CASSNPGRGGTEAFF. Here the CDR3 DNA reads TGTGCCAGCAGTAACCCCGGACGGGGGGGCACTGAAGCTTTCTTT.

The V gene is TRBV9, the J gene TRBJ2-3, with 14 nucleotides matching TRBD2. V lost 4 bases and J lost 5; bases outside the gene matches: 9. The CDR3 runs to 17 residues. Germline CDR1 and CDR2: SGDLS and YYNGEE. CDR3: CASSYSSGTSGGDTQYF. The CDR3 DNA is TGTGCCAGCAGCTACTCCTCCGGGACTAGCGGGGGAGATACGCAGTATTTT.

This clonotype occurred a few times. This chain links TRBV7-9 with TRBJ1-2; weak D call: TRBD1 (5 bases). The germline V gene has CDR1 SEHNR and CDR2 FQNEAQ (reference sequence). The CDR3 contains 13 residues. Trimming pared 5 bases from V and 8 bases from J, leaving 15 bases between. The CDR3 DNA reads TGTGCCAGCAGCCTTGGACCAAGGGACGGCTACACCTTC. Translated: CASSLGPRDGYTF.

The chain links TRBV7-9 to TRBJ1-5; tentatively, D is TRBD1 (5 bases). Germline V gene lookup returns CDR1 SEHNR and CDR2 FQNEAQ (reference sequence). The CDR3 consists of 14 residues. Between the trimmed V and J ends, which lost 5 bases and 5 bases, there was a span of 13 bases. This chain's CDR3 is CASSPRDPDQPQHF. The DNA of the CDR3 is TGTGCCAGCAGCCCCCGGGACCCCGATCAGCCCCAGCATTTT.

This clonotype came up a few times. This chain links TRBV6-4 with TRBJ2-1; the D is unclear. The germline V gene encodes CDR1 MRHNA and CDR2 SNTAGT. V shed 0 bases and J shed 4 bases, with 10 bases lying between them. The CDR3 has 15 amino acids. CDR3 loop: CASSDSDSAYNEQFF. CDR3 DNA sequence: TGTGCCAGCAGTGACTCTGACTCCGCATACAATGAGCAGTTCTTC.

This chain uses TRBV20-1 with TRBJ2-5, with D perhaps TRBD2 (5 bases). Per the germline V gene, CDR1 is DFQATT and CDR2 is SNEGSKA (reference sequence). CDR3 length equals 12 residues. The ends were cut back, 3 bases at V and 8 bases at J, with 13 bases in the middle. This chain's CDR3 is CSASPLDSTQYF. CDR3 bases: TGCAGTGCTAGTCCACTAGATTCCACCCAGTACTTC.

J is TRBJ1-1 and V is TRBV20-1; 7 bases map to TRBD1. The junction had 5 bases not matched to a gene; V was cut back by 2 bases and J by 2 bases. CDR3 length equals 14 residues. Germline lookup yields CDR1 DFQATT and CDR2 SNEGSKA (reference sequence). DNA for the CDR3: TGCAGTGCTAGAAGACAGGGATCCAACACTGAAGCTTTCTTT. Translating it yields CSARRQGSNTEAFF.

This clonotype has a handful of counts. The chain recombines TRBV7-9 with TRBJ1-2; 10 bases match TRBD1. The length of the CDR3 is 17 residues. V lost 5 bases and J lost 4; bases outside the gene matches: 13. CDR1 is SEHNR and CDR2 is FQNEAQ in the germline V gene (reference sequence). CDR3 sequence: CASSPQATGGESYGYTF. Here the CDR3 DNA reads TGTGCCAGCAGCCCCCAGGCGACAGGGGGCGAATCCTATGGCTACACCTTC.

The chain carries TRBV9 and TRBJ2-2; 7 bases are a match to TRBD2. Trimming took 6 bases from V and 3 from J; bases not matched to a gene: 11. Germline lookup yields CDR1 SGDLS and CDR2 YYNGEE. CDR3 length equals 16 residues. The CDR3 DNA sequence: TGTGCCAGCACCCCTTTAGGGAGGGACGACACCGGGGAGCTGTTTTTT. This gives the protein CASTPLGRDDTGELFF.

The chain recombines TRBV7-2 with TRBJ2-4; TRBD2 aligns across 14 bases. J gave up 8 bases and V 5 bases, and 5 bases lay outside the gene matches. The CDR3 has 15 residues. Germline CDR1 and CDR2: SGHTA and FQGNSA. The CDR3 DNA sequence: TGTGCCAGCAGCGACTCGGGACTAGCGGGAGACATTCAGTACTTC. Translation: CASSDSGLAGDIQYF.

This clonotype was observed a few times. The chain joins TRBV9 to TRBJ2-7; tentatively, D is TRBD2 (6 bases). Germline assignment: CDR1 SGDLS and CDR2 YYNGEE. V was cut by 2 bases and J by 3 bases, with 12 bases left in between. This CDR3 spans 14 amino acids. CDR3 bases: TGTGCCAGCAGCGTGGCACTAGCAAACTACGAGCAGTACTTC. This codes for CASSVALANYEQYF.

This clonotype turned up a few times. This sequence joins TRBV29-1 and TRBJ2-7; D is unclear. CDR3 size: 13 residues. Per the germline V gene, CDR1 is SQVTM and CDR2 is ANQGSEA. Trimming took off 5 bases at V and 2 bases at J, with 13 bases between the two ends. DNA of the CDR3: TGCAGCGTTTCCGGGTCTGGGCCCTACGAGCAGTACTTC. Translation gives CSVSGSGPYEQYF.

This clonotype was recorded a few times. This rearrangement joins TRBV12-3 or TRBV12-4 to TRBJ2-7; maybe TRBD2 (7 bases). This CDR3 is built from 14 residues. Deletions cut 6 bases from V and 6 bases from J, with 18 bases between. The CDR3 spells CASSPFRGAGEQYF. The CDR3 bases are TGTGCCAGCAGCCCATTCCGGGGGGCGGGCGAGCAGTACTTC.